This T cell receptor (beta chain) was identified during a study of PD-L1 blockade in urothelial cancer. Germline trimming cut 3 bases from V and 0 bases from J; bases unmatched to any gene: 3. From germline, CDR1 is SGDLS and CDR2 YYNGEE. The CDR3 length is 14 residues. Time point: peripheral blood 6 weeks after treatment start. Sequenced by immunoSEQ multiplex PCR; TCRdb stores in-frame clones only, minus some. The sample has about 40,000 clones, about 86% seen once; the top ten hold roughly a quarter. This chain links TRBV9 with TRBJ2-7; 7 nucleotides agree with TRBD1. The material was PBMCs, obtained around atezolizumab (anti-PD-L1) treatment. The origin of this receptor is a man aged 60 to 69 with urothelial cancer. The CDR3: CASSGGQASYEQYF. DNA for the CDR3: TGTGCCAGCAGCGGCGGACAGGCCTCCTACGAGCAGTACTTC.